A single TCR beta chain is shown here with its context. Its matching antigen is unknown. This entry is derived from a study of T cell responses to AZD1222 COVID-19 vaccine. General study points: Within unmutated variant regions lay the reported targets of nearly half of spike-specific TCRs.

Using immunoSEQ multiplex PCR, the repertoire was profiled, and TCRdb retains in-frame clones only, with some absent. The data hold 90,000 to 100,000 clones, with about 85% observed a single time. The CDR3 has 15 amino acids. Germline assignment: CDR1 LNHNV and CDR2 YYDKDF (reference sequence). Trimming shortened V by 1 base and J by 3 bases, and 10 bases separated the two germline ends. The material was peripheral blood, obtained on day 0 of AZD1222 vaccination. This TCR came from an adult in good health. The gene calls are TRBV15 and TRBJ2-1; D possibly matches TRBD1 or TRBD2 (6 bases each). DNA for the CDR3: TGTGCCACCAGCAGAGGAGGGGGGAACTACAATGAGCAGTTCTTC. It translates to CATSRGGGNYNEQFF.